These T cell receptor beta chains were read from a single sample in a study of metastatic and nonmetastatic thyroid tumors. TCRdb reanalyzed the PCR reads via MiXCR. The sample has 25,000 or so clones, roughly 25% seen once. Sequences were obtained from blood. Receptors were obtained from a female donor with papillary thyroid cancer or a benign thyroid nodule (not recorded which). Some clones in this sample may be carry-over from other donors' samples. CDR3s include the opening cysteine and the closing phenylalanine or tryptophan. D genes are given only for firm matches. Rows give clone size only sometimes, using once, few, many, or a class for an expanded clone.

-	TRBV3-1	-	TRBJ2-7	TGTGCCAGCAGCCAAGTCCGCAGGAGGGCGGATGTCGAGCAGTACTTC	CASSQVRRRADVEQYF
-	TRBV18	TRBD2	TRBJ2-2	TGTGCCAGCTCATCCGGGACTAGTTTTGGCGGGGAGCTGTTTTTT	CASSSGTSFGGELFF
once	TRBV18	TRBD1	TRBJ2-1	TGTGCCAGCTCACTACAGGGGATCGGCTACAATGAGCAGTTCTTC	CASSLQGIGYNEQFF
-	TRBV6-1	-	TRBJ2-2	TGTGCCAGCAGTGGCGGCATGGCGAAGGGCGGGGAGCTGTTTTTT	CASSGGMAKGGELFF
-	TRBV27	TRBD2	TRBJ2-1	TGTGCCAGCAGGACTAGCGGGACGTACAATGAGCAGTTCTTC	CASRTSGTYNEQFF
once	TRBV9	-	TRBJ1-3	TGTGCCAGCAGCGAAATCGCAGGGTCCTCTGGAAACACCATATATTTT	CASSEIAGSSGNTIYF
many	TRBV18	-	TRBJ2-3	TGTGCCAGCTCACCACGGGTAGCAGGGGCTGATACGCAGTATTTT	CASSPRVAGADTQYF
many	TRBV3-1	-	TRBJ2-3	TGTGCCAGCAGCCAAGATACGGTTGCTAGCACAGATACGCAGTATTTT	CASSQDTVASTDTQYF
medium-sized	TRBV28	TRBD1	TRBJ1-2	TGTGCCAGCAGTAACTTCCACAGGGGACAAGGTGGCTACACCTTC	CASSNFHRGQGGYTF
-	TRBV20-1	-	TRBJ2-1	TGCAGTGCTAGTAAGACAGATTCCCATGAGCAGTTCTTC	CSASKTDSHEQFF
few	TRBV28	-	TRBJ1-5	TGTGCCAGCAGTTTATCCCAGGGAGGGCAGCCCCAGCATTTT	CASSLSQGGQPQHF
many	TRBV12-3/TRBV12-4	-	TRBJ2-5	TGTGCCAGCAGATCCGGCCGGAGGGGCTCCCAAGAGACCCAGTACTTC	CASRSGRRGSQETQYF
-	TRBV6-1	-	TRBJ2-7	TGTGCCAGCAGTCCCCGTTCCTACGAGCAGTACTTC	CASSPRSYEQYF
-	TRBV9	-	TRBJ1-2	TGTGCCAGCAGCGTAGAGGCCGTCGCCTACACCTTC	CASSVEAVAYTF
many	TRBV9	TRBD2	TRBJ2-1	TGTGCCAGCAGCGTAGAGGGACTAGCGGGAGGGGGAACCTACAATGAGCAGTTCTTC	CASSVEGLAGGGTYNEQFF
few	TRBV20-1	TRBD2	TRBJ2-1	TGCAGTGTTAGGGGAGGGTTGGGGAATGAGCAGTTCTTC	CSVRGGLGNEQFF
-	TRBV7-6	-	TRBJ2-7	TGTGCCAGCAGCTTAGATTTTGGGGCCTACGAGCAGTACTTC	CASSLDFGAYEQYF
-	TRBV11-2	TRBD2	TRBJ2-1	TGTGCCAGCAGCACCATAGCGGGAGTATCTAATGAGCAGTTCTTC	CASSTIAGVSNEQFF
many	TRBV7-3	-	TRBJ2-3	TGTGCCAGCAGCTTATTTGGCCGGGTAAACACAGATACGCAGTATTTT	CASSLFGRVNTDTQYF
-	TRBV9	TRBD1	TRBJ2-1	TGTGCCAGCAGTCTCCGGGACAGTTCTCACAATGAGCAGTTCTTC	CASSLRDSSHNEQFF
few	TRBV6-6	-	TRBJ1-1	TGTGCCAGCAGTTACTTGGGGGCCGGAGATGTACAAGCTTTCTTT	CASSYLGAGDVQAFF
-	TRBV12-3/TRBV12-4	-	TRBJ2-7	TGTGCCAGCAGCTCCGTCGACAGGACAACCTACGAGCAGTACTTC	CASSSVDRTTYEQYF
many	TRBV2	-	TRBJ2-4	TGTGCCAGCAGTCCTTCCCCCGGAGATCGGAGTACATTATTAGCCAAAAACATTCAGTACTTC	CASSPSPGDRSTLLAKNIQYF
many	TRBV28	TRBD1	TRBJ1-5	TGTGCCAGCAGGGCCGGGCGGACAGGGGACAATCAGCCCCAGCATTTT	CASRAGRTGDNQPQHF
-	TRBV20-1	-	TRBJ2-7	TGCAGTGCTAGAGCCCCCGGGGCACCAACTTCCTACGAGCAGTACTTC	CSARAPGAPTSYEQYF